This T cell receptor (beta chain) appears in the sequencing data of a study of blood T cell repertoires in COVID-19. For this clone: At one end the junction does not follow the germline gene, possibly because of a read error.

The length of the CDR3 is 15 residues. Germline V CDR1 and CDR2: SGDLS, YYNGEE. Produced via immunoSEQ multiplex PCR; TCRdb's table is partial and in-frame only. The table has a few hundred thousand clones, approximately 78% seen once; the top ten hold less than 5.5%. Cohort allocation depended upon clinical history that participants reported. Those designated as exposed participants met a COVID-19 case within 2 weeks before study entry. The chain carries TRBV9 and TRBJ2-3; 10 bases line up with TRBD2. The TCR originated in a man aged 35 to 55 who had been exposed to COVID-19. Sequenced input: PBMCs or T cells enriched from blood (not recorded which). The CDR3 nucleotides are TGTGCCAGCGGCGTCAATAGCGGGAGGACAGATACGCAGTATTTT. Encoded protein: CASGVNSGRTDTQYF.